This T cell receptor (beta chain) was retrieved from a study of blood T cell repertoires in COVID-19 (dated by TCRdb to the early 2020s). Turning to the overall study: The collaborator samples originated in the United States, Italy and Spain and spanned the acute and convalescent phases of COVID-19. HLA class I and class II types, where available, came from metadata supplied by the sample provider rather than from assay-based typing. The dataset comprised deeply sampled blood TCRbeta repertoires from subjects exposed to, actively infected with, or recovered from COVID-19. The material from the prospective study consisted of cDNA or gDNA derived from T cells, B-cell-depleted T cells, or PBMCs. The repertoires were released in a freely available public database intended as a resource for research on the immune response to SARS-CoV-2. The samples were drawn from the first 160 participants of the ongoing ImmuneRACE study and from some 1,300 subjects provided by 6 global collaborators. Nearly every sample came with metadata listing a de-identified subject ID, COVID-19 status, age in years and sex. Study-level results and caveats: The quantity of clinical and demographic metadata differed by source and by participant and was supplied without curation.

Details on this clone: Its antigen has not been determined. There are no base qualities to consult, and no much larger clone falls within one base.

TCRbeta CDR3 regions were amplified from genomic DNA using the immunoSEQ Assay, a bias-controlled multiplex PCR. On the study's bioinformatics: The number of nucleated cells in each sample was estimated from the amplification of reference gene primers within the assay. Sequence reads were collapsed and filtered to measure the absolute abundance of every unique TCRbeta CDR3 rearrangement. For each sample, productive Simpson clonality was calculated as the square root of Simpson's diversity index over productive rearrangements. TCRdb provides this immuneACCESS table in a form limited to in-frame rearrangements. Some clones are lacking; in checked studies, under half of them reflect an unresolved V gene, and why the rest are absent is not known. V and J calls and clone size are those listed in that table; D and trimming were worked out from the DNA. Counted in this sample were approximately 140,000 clones; 80% to 90% of them appeared once. More than 7.5% of the sample goes to the ten largest clones.

In Seattle, one collaborating source enrolled patients while the infection was active and tracked those patients longitudinally over the course of disease. Collaborating institutions collected whole blood in K2EDTA tubes following their own protocols. For TCRbeta analysis, collaborators shipped samples in one of three forms: frozen whole blood, isolated PBMCs, or DNA extracted from either of those sample types. From cysteine to phenylalanine, the CDR3 is 13 amino acids long. CDR3 DNA only is kept here, 39 bases in frame from base 1. Looking up the germline V gene (reference sequence) yields CDR1 LNHDA and CDR2 SQIVND. The junction shows trimming of 6 bases on V and 3 bases on J, plus 12 bases between the germline ends.

Sequencing used peripheral blood. In this chain, TRBV19 is recombined with TRBJ2-7; the D gene is perhaps TRBD1, on 6 matching bases. The sequence was obtained from an older woman with COVID-19, enrolled during active disease. CDR3 protein: CASSPGHFYEQYF. In nucleotide form, the sequence is TGTGCCAGTAGCCCGGGACACTTCTACGAGCAGTACTTC. Supplemented by the reference TRBV19 and TRBJ2-7 proteins around the CDR3, the complete variable domain is DGGITQSPKYLFRKEGQNVTLSCEQNLNHDAMYWYRQDPGQGLRLIYYSQIVNDFQKGDIAEGYSVSREKKESFPLTVTSAQKNPTAFYLCASSPGHFYEQYFGPGTRLTVT.